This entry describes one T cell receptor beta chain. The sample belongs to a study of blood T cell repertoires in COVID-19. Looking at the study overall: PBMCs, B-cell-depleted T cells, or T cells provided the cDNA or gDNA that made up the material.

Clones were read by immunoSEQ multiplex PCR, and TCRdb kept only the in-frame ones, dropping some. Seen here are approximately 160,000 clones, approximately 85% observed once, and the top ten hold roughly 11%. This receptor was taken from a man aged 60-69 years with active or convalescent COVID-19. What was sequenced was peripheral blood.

The CDR3 region has the DNA TGTGCCAGCAGCTTGGCTGAGGGGGTCTCCTACGAGCAGTACTTC. Translation: CASSLAEGVSYEQYF. The chain is built from TRBV11-1 and TRBJ2-7; D possibly corresponds to TRBD1 (6 bases). V was clipped by 3 bases and J by 0 bases, with 12 bases between them. This CDR3 spans 15 amino acids. Germline assignment: CDR1 SGHAT and CDR2 FQDESV (reference sequence).